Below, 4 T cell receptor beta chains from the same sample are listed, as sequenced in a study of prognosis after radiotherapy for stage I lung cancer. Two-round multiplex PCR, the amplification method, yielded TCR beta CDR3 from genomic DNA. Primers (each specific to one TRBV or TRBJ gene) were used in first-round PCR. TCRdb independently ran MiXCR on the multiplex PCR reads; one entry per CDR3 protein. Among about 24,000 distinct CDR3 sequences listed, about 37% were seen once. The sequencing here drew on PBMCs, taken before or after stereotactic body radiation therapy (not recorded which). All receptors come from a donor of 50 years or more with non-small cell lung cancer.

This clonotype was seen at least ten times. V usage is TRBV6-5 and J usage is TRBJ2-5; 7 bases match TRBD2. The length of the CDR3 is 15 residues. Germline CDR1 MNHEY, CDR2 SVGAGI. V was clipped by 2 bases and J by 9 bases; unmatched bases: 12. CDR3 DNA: TGTGCCAGCAGTTACCGGCCTAGCGGTGGGGAGGCCCAGTACTTC. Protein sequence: CASSYRPSGGEAQYF.

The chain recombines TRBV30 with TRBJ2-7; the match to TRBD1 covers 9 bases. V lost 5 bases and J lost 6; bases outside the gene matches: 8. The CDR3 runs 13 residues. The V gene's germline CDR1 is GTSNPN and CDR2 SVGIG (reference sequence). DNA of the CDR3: TGTGCCTGGGAGGGACAGGGAACCGGCGAGCAGTACTTC. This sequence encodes CAWEGQGTGEQYF.

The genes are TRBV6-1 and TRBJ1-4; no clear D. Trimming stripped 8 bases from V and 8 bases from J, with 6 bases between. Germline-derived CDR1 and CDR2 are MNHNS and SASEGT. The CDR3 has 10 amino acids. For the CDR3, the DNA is TGTGCCAGCCTGGGCGAAAAACTGTTTTTT. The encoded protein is CASLGEKLFF.

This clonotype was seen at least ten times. The CDR3 protein is CASSYSMGEPGLEQPQHF. CDR3 nucleotides: TGTGCCAGCAGTTACTCGATGGGTGAGCCGGGGCTGGAACAGCCCCAGCATTTT. The chain has TRBV6-2 or TRBV6-3 and TRBJ1-5; a weak D match, TRBD1 (5 bases). This CDR3 contains 18 residues. Germline V lookup: CDR1 MNHEY, CDR2 SVGEGT. Deletions cut 0 bases from V and 7 bases from J, with 22 bases between.